The entry below describes one T cell receptor beta chain. The data were obtained in a study of T cells after yellow fever vaccination. Germline trimming cut 4 bases from V and 2 bases from J; bases unmatched to any gene: 5. Germline V gene data show CDR1 as SGHAT and CDR2 as FQNNGV. The CDR3 sequence is 18 residues long. In TCRdb, the 5' RACE reads were re-called with MiXCR into one record per CDR3 protein. The sample shows approximately 90,000 distinct CDR3 sequences, approximately 12% of them seen only once. Study results and limitations: The presence of abundant clonotypes contaminating from the bulk population was possible in FACS-sorted repertoires.

This specimen consisted of CD8+ T cells not binding an NS4B(214-222) dextramer, sorted from PBMCs, obtained more than 20 days after the first yellow fever vaccination. The chain is built from TRBV11-2 and TRBJ2-1, with 16 bases identical to TRBD2. This sequence originates from a man aged 18 to 30 who received the YFV17D yellow fever vaccine. The CDR3 sequence: CASSWGLAGGPPYNEQFF. The CDR3 coding sequence is TGTGCCAGCAGCTGGGGACTAGCGGGGGGGCCGCCCTACAATGAGCAGTTCTTC. Based on the CDR3 plus reference TRBV11-2 and TRBJ2-1, the full variable domain is EAGVAQSPRYKIIEKRQSVAFWCNPISGHATLYWYQQILGQGPKLLIQFQNNGVVDDSQLPKDRFSAERLKGVDSTLKIQPAKLEDSAVYLCASSWGLAGGPPYNEQFFGPGTRLTVL.